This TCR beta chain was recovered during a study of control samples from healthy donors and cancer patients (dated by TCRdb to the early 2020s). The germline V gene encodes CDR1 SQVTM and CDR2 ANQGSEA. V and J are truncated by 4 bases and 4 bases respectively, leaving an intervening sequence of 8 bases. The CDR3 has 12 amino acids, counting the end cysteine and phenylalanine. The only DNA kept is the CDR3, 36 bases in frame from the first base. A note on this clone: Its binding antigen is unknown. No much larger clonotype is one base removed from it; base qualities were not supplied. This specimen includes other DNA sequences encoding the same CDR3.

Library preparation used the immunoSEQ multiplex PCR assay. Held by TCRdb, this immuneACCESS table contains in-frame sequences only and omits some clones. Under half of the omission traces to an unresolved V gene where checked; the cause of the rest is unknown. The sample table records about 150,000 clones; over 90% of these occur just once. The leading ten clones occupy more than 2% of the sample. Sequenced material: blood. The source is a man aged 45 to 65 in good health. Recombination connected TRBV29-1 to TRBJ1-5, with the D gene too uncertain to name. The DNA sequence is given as TGCAGCGTTGGAGGGTCAAATCAGCCCCAGCATTTT. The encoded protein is CSVGGSNQPQHF. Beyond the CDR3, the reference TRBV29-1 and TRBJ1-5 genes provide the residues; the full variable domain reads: SAVISQKPSRDICQRGTSLTIQCQVDSQVTMMFWYRQQPGQSLTLIATANQGSEATYESGFVIDKFPISRPNLTFSTLTVSNMSPEDSSIYLCSVGGSNQPQHFGDGTRLSIL.